A selection of T cell receptor beta chains follows, all from one sample in a study of cytomegalovirus exposure and HLA in healthy donors. Measured with immunoSEQ multiplex PCR; TCRdb has only the in-frame clones, and not every one. The table lists 140,000 to 150,000 clones, 77% of them singletons. The sequenced sample consisted of PBMCs. Receptors originate from a male donor in good health and CMV-seronegative. Both conserved end residues are part of each CDR3. The order of the fields is clone size, V gene, J gene, CDR3 protein. Only part of the rows carry a size: once, few, many, or a class if the clone is expanded.

>NA|TRBV6-1|TRBJ2-2
CASNPGQGDTGELFF
>NA|TRBV6-1|TRBJ2-3
CASSDYQREGPDTQYF
>NA|TRBV10-3|TRBJ1-5
CAISESLSVNQPQHF
>NA|TRBV5-8|TRBJ2-2
CASSLEFALGAIRTGELFF
>few|TRBV6-1|TRBJ1-6
CASSEAEGGSPLHF
>NA|TRBV2|TRBJ2-7
CASSVPTSGGSYEQYF
>NA|TRBV5-8|TRBJ1-6
CASSFGQTGSPLHF
>NA|TRBV7-2|TRBJ2-1
CASSLEGRTYNEQFF
>NA|TRBV18|TRBJ2-7
CASSPRGGDYEQYF
>NA|TRBV27|TRBJ1-1
CASSTDRGLKNTEAFF
>few|TRBV7-8|TRBJ1-1
CASSLARIGTEAFF
>NA|TRBV9|TRBJ2-1
CASSVVEGGNEQFF
>NA|TRBV4-3|TRBJ2-7
CASSQDPSGPNSYEQYF
>few|TRBV4-1|TRBJ2-7
CASSFGEETYEQYF
>NA|TRBV5-1|TRBJ2-5
CASSPGAASGRERETQYF
>NA|TRBV11-2|TRBJ1-1
CASSSLARDSDTEAFF
>NA|TRBV6-1|TRBJ2-1
CASSEGQGAYNEQLF
>NA|TRBV19|TRBJ2-7
CASSIRPGDTYEQYF
>NA|TRBV18|TRBJ2-2
CASSPQLTGTDTGELFF
>NA|TRBV18|TRBJ2-1
CASSPRGLAGVLRDYNEQFF
>NA|TRBV5-1|TRBJ2-7
CASSLDGTGGPEQYF
>NA|TRBV18|TRBJ2-3
CASSPRDTDTQYF
>NA|TRBV27|TRBJ1-2
CASSLSLEGCGYTF
>few|TRBV27|TRBJ1-1
CASSLSGLMNTEAFF
>NA|TRBV5-6|TRBJ1-2
CASSFVGGLDYGYTF
>NA|TRBV16|TRBJ1-2
CASSQVSLANYGYTF
>NA|TRBV29-1|TRBJ2-1
CSVVGTSGGLENEQFF
>once|TRBV6-1|TRBJ1-1
CASSDRVVYTEAFF
>NA|TRBV7-8|TRBJ2-3
CASSLGQGMTDTQYF
>NA|TRBV7-8|TRBJ2-2
CASSRRTGDTGELFF
>NA|TRBV5-1|TRBJ1-5
CASSATGSLNQPQHF
>NA|TRBV5-1|TRBJ1-1
CASSVGRTGEGTEAFF
>NA|TRBV18|TRBJ2-3
CASSPPKPGSTDTQYF
>NA|TRBV11-2|TRBJ2-5
CASRQGAGKTQYF
>NA|TRBV7-7|TRBJ2-2
CASSPGTGDFGELFF
>NA|TRBV5-1|TRBJ2-7
CASSRRYRGGDEQYF
>NA|TRBV4-1|TRBJ2-3
CASSQETPDTQYF
>once|TRBV27|TRBJ2-3
CASSFSSGGPGDTQYF
>NA|TRBV7-8|TRBJ1-1
CASISYGVGITNTEAFF
>NA|TRBV18|TRBJ2-1
CASSPGAERIEQFF
>NA|TRBV19|TRBJ2-3
CASIGVGLAGGGTDTQYF
>NA|TRBV5-1|TRBJ1-4
CASSTQPGLTNEKLFF
>once|TRBV10-2|TRBJ1-4
CATARGEKLFF
>NA|TRBV29-1|TRBJ2-6
CSVPSGLHSGANVLTF
>NA|TRBV4-2|TRBJ2-7
CASSQELGGGPSSYEQYF
>NA|TRBV14|TRBJ1-3
CASSQDRGERNTIYF
>NA|TRBV11-2|TRBJ2-3
CASSLLAGGLSTDTQYF
>NA|TRBV6-1|TRBJ1-3
CASSAGTEYGNTIYF
>once|TRBV7-8|TRBJ1-6
CASSQGGTLSPLHF
>NA|TRBV19|TRBJ2-5
CASSAYRGNAIETQYF
>NA|TRBV9|TRBJ2-5
CASSAFDRQETQYF
>NA|TRBV27|TRBJ2-2
CASSTQVGPPISRGHGELFF